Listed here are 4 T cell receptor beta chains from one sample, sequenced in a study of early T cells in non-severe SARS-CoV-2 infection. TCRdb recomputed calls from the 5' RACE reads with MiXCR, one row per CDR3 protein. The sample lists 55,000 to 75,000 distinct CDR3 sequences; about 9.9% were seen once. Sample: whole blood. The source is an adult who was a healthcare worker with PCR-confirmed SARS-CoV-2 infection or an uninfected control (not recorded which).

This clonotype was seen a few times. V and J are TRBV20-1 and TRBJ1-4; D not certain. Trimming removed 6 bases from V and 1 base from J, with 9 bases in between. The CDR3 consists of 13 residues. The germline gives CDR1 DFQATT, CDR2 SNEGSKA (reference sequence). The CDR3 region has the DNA TGCAGTGCCGTCTTCAAAACTAATGAAAAACTGTTTTTT. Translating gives CSAVFKTNEKLFF.

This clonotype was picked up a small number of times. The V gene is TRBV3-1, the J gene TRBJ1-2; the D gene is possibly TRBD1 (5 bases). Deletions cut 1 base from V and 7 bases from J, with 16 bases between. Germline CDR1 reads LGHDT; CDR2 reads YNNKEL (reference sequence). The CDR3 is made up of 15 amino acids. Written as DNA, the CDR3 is TGTGCCAGCAGCCAAGGTGGCAGGGAGAGATTTGGCTACACCTTC. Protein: CASSQGGRERFGYTF.

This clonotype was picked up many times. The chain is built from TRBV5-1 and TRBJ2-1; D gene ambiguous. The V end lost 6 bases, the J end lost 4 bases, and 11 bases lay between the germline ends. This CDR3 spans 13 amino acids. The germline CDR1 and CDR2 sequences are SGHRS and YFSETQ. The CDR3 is CASTPTKYNEQFF. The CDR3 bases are TGCGCCAGCACCCCAACGAAGTACAATGAGCAGTTCTTC.

The CDR3 DNA reads TGTGCCAGCAGCCGAGCGGACACAGATACGCAGTATTTT. This translates into CASSRADTDTQYF. The gene calls are TRBV3-1 and TRBJ2-3; D perhaps matches TRBD2 (5 bases). V was clipped by 4 bases and J by 2 bases, with 7 bases between them. The germline V gene encodes CDR1 LGHDT and CDR2 YNNKEL (reference sequence). The CDR3 totals 13 residues.